The 26 T cell receptor beta chains given below trace back to one sample, sequenced in a study of T cell changes during pregnancy in multiple sclerosis. TCRdb keeps only in-frame clones here, not all; method: immunoSEQ multiplex PCR. The table shows tens of thousands of clones, with roughly 94% occurring only once. Material: CD8+ T cells from peripheral blood mononuclear cells, obtained after pregnancy. The receptors here all came from a female donor with multiple sclerosis, enrolled in a pregnancy study.

This chain joins TRBV7-6 and TRBJ2-5; D is unclear. V lost 5 bases and J 5 bases, leaving 6 bases between the germline ends. The length of the CDR3 is 11 residues. Germline V gene lookup returns CDR1 SGHVS and CDR2 FNYEAQ. The DNA for the CDR3 is TGTGCCAGCAGCCTTCTGGAGACCCAGTACTTC. Amino acids: CASSLLETQYF.

V and J are TRBV30 and TRBJ2-5; D is perhaps TRBD2 (5 bases). From germline, CDR1 is GTSNPN and CDR2 SVGIG (reference sequence). V was shortened by 4 bases and J by 2 bases, with 14 bases between the two germline ends. The CDR3 has 14 residues. CDR3 nucleotide sequence: TGTGCCTGGAACTGGAACACGGGACAAGAGACCCAGTACTTC. It specifies CAWNWNTGQETQYF.

The chain links TRBV27 to TRBJ1-2; D possibly corresponds to TRBD1 (5 bases). V dropped 7 bases and J dropped 2 bases, with 14 bases sitting between them. This CDR3 contains 14 residues. CDR1 and CDR2 (germline): MNHEY, SMNVEV (reference sequence). The CDR3 region has the DNA TGTGCCAGCACTCCTGGGGGAGGGAACTATGGCTACACCTTC. Translation gives CASTPGGGNYGYTF.

This rearrangement joins TRBV5-4 to TRBJ2-5, with D perhaps matching TRBD1 (6 bases). The V end was cut by 2 bases, the J end by 2 bases, with 16 bases between. This CDR3 comprises 16 residues. The V gene's germline CDR1 is SGHNT and CDR2 YYREEE (reference sequence). The CDR3 here is CASSLKVERGQETQYF. In nucleotides, the CDR3 is TGTGCCAGCAGCTTAAAGGTGGAAAGGGGGCAAGAGACCCAGTACTTC.

The chain carries TRBV10-1 and TRBJ2-7; possible D gene TRBD2, 5 bases. Germline CDR1 WNHNN, CDR2 SYGVQD (reference sequence). The CDR3 extends over 14 amino acids. Trimming pared 0 bases from V and 2 bases from J, leaving 8 bases between. The DNA of the CDR3 is TGCGCCAGCAGTGAGTCGAGCGGTGCCTACGAGCAGTACTTC. Amino acids: CASSESSGAYEQYF.

The gene calls are TRBV7-9 and TRBJ2-7; 8 bases agree with TRBD1. This CDR3 is 16 amino acids long. The V gene end was trimmed by 4 bases and the J gene end by 0 bases; junction bases not matched to a gene: 8. The germline CDR1 and CDR2 sequences are SEHNR and FQNEAQ (reference sequence). CDR3 loop: CASSSWRTGHSYEQYF. In DNA form, the CDR3 reads TGTGCCAGCAGCTCTTGGCGGACAGGGCACTCCTACGAGCAGTACTTC. Based on the CDR3 plus reference TRBV7-9 and TRBJ2-7, the full variable domain is DTGVSQNPRHKITKRGQNVTFRCDPISEHNRLYWYRQTLGQGPEFLTYFQNEAQLEKSRLLSDRFSAERPKGSFSTLEIQRTEQGDSAMYLCASSSWRTGHSYEQYFGPGTRLTVT.

CDR3 amino acids: CASSWGTSGSYEQYF. CDR3 DNA: TGCGCCAGCAGTTGGGGGACTAGCGGCTCCTACGAGCAGTACTTC. The gene calls are TRBV5-1 and TRBJ2-7; 11 bases align to TRBD2. Germline-derived CDR1 and CDR2 are SGHRS and YFSETQ. V was clipped by 5 bases and J by 0 bases; unmatched bases: 4. The CDR3 extends over 15 amino acids.

This chain links TRBV6-1 with TRBJ2-1; TRBD2 matches at 12 bases. Germline loops: CDR1 MNHNS, CDR2 SASEGT. The J segment lost 8 bases and the V segment lost 10 bases, leaving 9 bases of the junction unmatched. The CDR3 is 14 residues long. CDR3 loop: CANRLAGDHDEQFF. CDR3 nucleotide sequence: TGTGCCAACAGACTAGCGGGAGATCACGATGAGCAGTTCTTC.

The rearrangement joins TRBV7-9 to TRBJ1-1; TRBD1 agrees at 9 bases. The germline CDR1 and CDR2 sequences are SEHNR and FQNEAQ (reference sequence). The V gene end was trimmed by 4 bases and the J gene end by 7 bases; junction bases not matched to a gene: 10. CDR3 length: 15 amino acids. The CDR3 nucleotides read TGTGCCAGCAGCTCCCTACAGGGGGCGGAGGGTGAAGCTTTCTTT. It specifies CASSSLQGAEGEAFF.

The chain combines TRBV6-5 with TRBJ1-1; 9 bases agree with TRBD1. Losses at the gene ends were 5 bases for V and 11 bases for J; bases not matched to a gene: 6. The CDR3 runs 12 residues. Germline values: CDR1 MNHEY, CDR2 SVGAGI. The DNA for the CDR3 is TGTGCCAGCAGTCCCGGGACAGGGAACGCTTTCTTT. This translates into CASSPGTGNAFF.

V and J are TRBV19 and TRBJ1-5, with unresolved D. Trimming left V 3 bases short and J 1 base short, with 13 bases between. CDR1 is LNHDA and CDR2 is SQIVND in the germline V gene (reference sequence). The CDR3 has 16 residues. In nucleotides, the CDR3 is TGTGCCAGTAGTATTGGGTCCGGACTCAGCAATCAGCCCCAGCATTTT. Its translation: CASSIGSGLSNQPQHF.

This chain uses TRBV19 with TRBJ2-1; 13 bases fit TRBD2. The germline V gene encodes CDR1 LNHDA and CDR2 SQIVND (reference sequence). CDR3 length equals 16 residues. Trimming at V came to 3 bases and at J to 6 bases, leaving 5 bases not matched to a gene. CDR3 DNA: TGTGCCAGTAGTATCGGACTAGCGGGAGTCAGCAATGAGCAGTTCTTC. Its protein is CASSIGLAGVSNEQFF.

The genes are TRBV7-9 and TRBJ2-7, with D possibly being TRBD2 (5 bases). The CDR3 totals 14 residues. Germline V CDR1 and CDR2: SEHNR, FQNEAQ (reference sequence). V lost 4 bases, J lost 0 bases, and 10 bases lay in between. The CDR3 bases are TGTGCCAGCAGCTCGGACTTCCTCTCCTACGAGCAGTACTTC. Translating it yields CASSSDFLSYEQYF.

In its sample, this clone was seen once. The chain links TRBV27 to TRBJ2-3; 12 nucleotides line up with TRBD1. The V gene's germline CDR1 is MNHEY and CDR2 SMNVEV (reference sequence). The CDR3 sequence is 15 residues long. V dropped 7 bases and J dropped 4; count of bases not matched to a gene: 6. The CDR3: CASTGTGGVSDTQYF. The CDR3 DNA follows: TGTGCCAGCACCGGGACAGGGGGCGTCTCAGATACGCAGTATTTT.

V usage is TRBV4-2 and J usage is TRBJ2-3; 7 bases are a match to TRBD2. This CDR3 is built from 14 residues. Trimming removed 0 bases from V and 5 bases from J; junction bases left unmatched: 2. CDR1 and CDR2 (germline): LGHNA, YNFKEQ. The CDR3 region is CASSQDPGGDTQYF. CDR3 nucleotides: TGTGCCAGCAGCCAAGATCCGGGAGGAGATACGCAGTATTTT.

The chain carries TRBV29-1 and TRBJ1-2; TRBD1 might be the D (6 bases). The CDR3 sequence is 15 residues long. CDR1 and CDR2 from the germline V gene are SQVTM and ANQGSEA. The V end was cut by 5 bases, the J end by 3 bases, with 19 bases between. The CDR3 protein is CSVTEGQPRDYGYTF. The DNA for the CDR3 is TGCAGCGTTACAGAAGGACAGCCTCGGGACTATGGCTACACCTTC.

The chain has TRBV19 and TRBJ2-1; 10 bases align to TRBD2. The CDR3 has 15 residues. Trimming at V came to 5 bases and at J to 7 bases, leaving 8 bases not matched to a gene. The V gene's germline CDR1 is LNHDA and CDR2 SQIVND (reference sequence). CDR3 in amino acids: CASSLTGLALNEQFF. The CDR3 DNA sequence: TGTGCCAGTAGTCTTACGGGACTAGCGCTAAATGAGCAGTTCTTC.

Here the CDR3 DNA reads TGCGCCAGCAGAGGGGTCACAGATACGCAGTATTTT. Translating gives CASRGVTDTQYF. This chain links TRBV5-1 with TRBJ2-3; the D gene is possibly TRBD1 (5 bases). Germline-derived CDR1 and CDR2 are SGHRS and YFSETQ. This CDR3 has 12 residues. V was shortened by 5 bases and J by 2 bases, with 6 bases between the two germline ends.

This clone was detected only a few times. This chain uses TRBV4-2 with TRBJ1-2; D unclear. The CDR3 sequence is 13 residues long. Looked up from germline, CDR1 is LGHNA and CDR2 is YNFKEQ. Between the trimmed V and J ends, which lost 0 bases and 4 bases, there was a span of 6 bases. The CDR3 DNA reads as TGTGCCAGCAGCCAAGATCCAGTCTATGGCTACACCTTC. This gives the protein CASSQDPVYGYTF.

The CDR3 sequence is CASTYTGELFF. Written as DNA, the CDR3 is TGTGCCAGCACCTATACCGGGGAGCTGTTTTTT. The chain combines TRBV2 with TRBJ2-2; D remains ambiguous. Germline loops: CDR1 SNHLY, CDR2 FYNNEI. The CDR3 covers 11 residues. The germline V and J ends were trimmed by 7 bases and 5 bases, with 5 bases remaining between them. Supplemented by reference TRBV2 and TRBJ2-2, the full variable domain reads EPEVTQTPSHQVTQMGQEVILRCVPISNHLYFYWYRQILGQKVEFLVSFYNNEISEKSEIFDDQFSVERPDGSNFTLKIRSTKLEDSAMYFCASTYTGELFFGEGSRLTVL.

The J gene is TRBJ2-1, the V gene TRBV27, with TRBD2 identical over 12 bases. The CDR3 runs 15 residues. Germline V lookup: CDR1 MNHEY, CDR2 SMNVEV (reference sequence). V gave up 5 bases and J gave up 3 bases; unmatched junction bases: 2. CDR3 sequence (DNA): TGTGCCAGCAGTCTACTAGCGGGAGGCTACAATGAGCAGTTCTTC. Its protein product is CASSLLAGGYNEQFF.

The chain employs TRBV5-1 and TRBJ2-7; no clear D. The germline CDR1 and CDR2 sequences are SGHRS and YFSETQ. With 7 bases removed from V and 5 bases from J, the gap between germline ends came to 13 bases. The CDR3 extends over 12 amino acids. The CDR3 here is CASGSVRDEQYF. In DNA, the CDR3 is TGCGCCAGCGGGTCGGTCCGGGACGAGCAGTACTTC.

The CDR3 nucleotides are TGTGCCAGCAGCCTAGGACAGTCCTACGAGCAGTACTTC. Its translation is CASSLGQSYEQYF. This chain uses TRBV14 with TRBJ2-7, with D perhaps TRBD1 (6 bases). CDR3 length: 13 residues. Trimming removed 4 bases at V and 1 base at J, with 8 bases between. Germline CDR1 SGHDN, CDR2 FVKESK. The full variable domain, rest sourced from reference TRBV14 and TRBJ2-7, is EAGVTQFPSHSVIEKGQTVTLRCDPISGHDNLYWYRRVMGKEIKFLLHFVKESKQDESGMPNNRFLAERTGGTYSTLKVQPAELEDSGVYFCASSLGQSYEQYFGPGTRLTVT.

The V call is TRBV19, the J call TRBJ1-5; the D is unclear. V dropped 1 base and J dropped 4 bases, with 17 bases sitting between them. Germline V gives CDR1 LNHDA, CDR2 SQIVND (reference sequence). This CDR3 is 17 amino acids long. The CDR3 spells CASSIGHGEGRNQPQHF. In DNA, the CDR3 is TGTGCCAGTAGTATAGGACACGGAGAGGGTCGGAATCAGCCCCAGCATTTT.

This sequence joins TRBV19 and TRBJ2-7; D is unresolved. V lost 3 bases and J lost 1, with 13 bases in between. The CDR3 extends over 15 amino acids. Germline assignment: CDR1 LNHDA and CDR2 SQIVND (reference sequence). The DNA of the CDR3 is TGTGCCAGTAGTATCCCCAAAGGCGGATCCTACGAGCAGTACTTC. Protein product: CASSIPKGGSYEQYF.

This chain connects TRBV7-9 to TRBJ2-7; D is perhaps TRBD2 (6 bases). This CDR3 spans 15 amino acids. With 0 bases removed from V and 3 bases from J, the gap between germline ends came to 12 bases. Germline-derived CDR1 and CDR2 are SEHNR and FQNEAQ (reference sequence). The CDR3 reads CASSLALAEDYEQYF. CDR3 sequence (DNA): TGTGCCAGCAGCTTAGCATTAGCGGAAGACTACGAGCAGTACTTC. Full variable domain (missing parts from reference TRBV7-9 and TRBJ2-7): DTGVSQNPRHKITKRGQNVTFRCDPISEHNRLYWYRQTLGQGPEFLTYFQNEAQLEKSRLLSDRFSAERPKGSFSTLEIQRTEQGDSAMYLCASSLALAEDYEQYFGPGTRLTVT.